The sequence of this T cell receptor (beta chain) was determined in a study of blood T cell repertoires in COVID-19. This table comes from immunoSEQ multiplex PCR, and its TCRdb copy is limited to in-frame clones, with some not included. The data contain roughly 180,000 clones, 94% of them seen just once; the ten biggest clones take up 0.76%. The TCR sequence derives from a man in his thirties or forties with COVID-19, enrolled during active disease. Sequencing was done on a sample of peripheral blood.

CDR3 sequence reads: CASLLGTGAEKQYF. CDR3 nucleotide sequence: TGTGCCAGCTTACTTGGGACAGGGGCCGAGAAGCAGTACTTC. This chain joins TRBV2 and TRBJ2-7; 10 positions agree with TRBD1. CDR1 and CDR2 from the germline V gene are SNHLY and FYNNEI. This CDR3 is 14 amino acids long. V lost 8 bases, J lost 8 bases, and 12 bases stayed unmatched. Looking up the rest from reference TRBV2 and TRBJ2-7 gives the full variable domain: EPEVTQTPSHQVTQMGQEVILRCVPISNHLYFYWYRQILGQKVEFLVSFYNNEISEKSEIFDDQFSVERPDGSNFTLKIRSTKLEDSAMYFCASLLGTGAEKQYFGPGTRLTVT.